This T cell receptor beta chain was found in a study of cytomegalovirus exposure and HLA in healthy donors (dated by TCRdb to about 2017). Study-wide context: According to an earlier analysis of 550 to 700 of the donors, 150 million to 200 million T cells yielded some 120 million unique TCR beta sequences and about 300 Gb of sequence data. Approximately 300 gigabases of sequencing data and approximately 92 million unique TCR sequences made up an early release that covered 500 to 700 HLA-typed donors. Of the 350 to 400 genotyped donors, around 81% fell in the genetic ancestry cluster associated with self-reported Caucasian donors. The study was designed to test whether signatures of past pathogen exposure could be identified by cataloging public T cell receptors. The T cell repertoires of 666 subjects were profiled by immunosequencing and related to cytomegalovirus serostatus. Along with the approximately 650-subject first cohort, a separate validation cohort of over a hundred different subjects was used. To predict cytomegalovirus infection status, the study combined high-throughput TCR immunosequencing, statistical association of individual TCRs with disease status, and machine learning. A later analysis re-analyzed previously published TCR beta repertoires from 500 to 700 donors and added high-resolution HLA genotyping to study TCR occurrence patterns. Rather than using new phenotypic data, the later analysis identified candidate immune exposures from TCR beta sequences and from how often those sequences occurred across donors. An earlier analysis of roughly 600 of the donors used high-throughput TCR beta sequencing to judge whether each TCR beta V gene segment behaved as functional or pseudogenic. Donor age, sex, ethnicity and CMV serostatus were compiled together with the repertoire data. In a later genetic analysis, genome-wide SNP genotypes for about three fifths of the 666 donors were used, and that subset was treated as a discovery cohort. All discovery cohort repertoires had been generated on a single sequencing platform. Both class I and class II loci were covered by HLA typing, at four-digit resolution. The number of typed donors differed by locus: about 620-640 for A, B, C, DRB1 and DQB1; approximately 520 for DQA1; over 600 for DPA1; and roughly 450 for DPB1. A few DR-DQ haplotypes were treated as single units for association and clustering because of strong linkage in the cohort. On average, approximately 250,000 unique TCR beta nucleotide sequences were sequenced per donor among more than 350 genotyped donors of the cohort, with around 19% of those sequences being non-productive.

With respect to this clone: Its target antigen remains unknown. Per-base qualities were not stored, and no clone one base away is much larger.

The library came from the immunoSEQ multiplex PCR assay. The multiplex PCR relied on a mix of 60 forward primers for TCR Vbeta segments and 13 reverse primers for TCR Jbeta segments. The CDR3 region of rearranged TCR beta genes was amplified from genomic DNA by a multiplex PCR assay. The Illumina HiSeq System was used to sequence the amplified TCR beta libraries as 87-base-pair reads. The study's own analysis went as follows. A later analysis counted tens of millions of unique TCR beta chains across the 600 to 850 repertoires, and some 11 million of these chains were shared by at least two donors. To remove PCR and sequencing errors, raw reads were error-corrected and collapsed into unique sequences using a nearest-neighbor algorithm that merged closely related sequences. Alignment of CDR3 sequences to IMGT reference sequences was used to assign V, D and J gene segments. For a sequence to be retained, a match of at least six nucleotides was required to both a V gene segment and a J gene segment. A rearrangement counted as productive if the CDR3 had no stop codons and remained in frame with V and J, and every other rearrangement counted as non-productive. CDR3 was defined by IMGT convention, running from the second conserved V-encoded cysteine to the conserved J-encoded phenylalanine. The earlier analysis of 587 of the donors excluded any sequence lacking an unambiguous match to a single V gene segment. An earlier analysis of 587 of the donors classified V segments as functional when productive rearrangements were above 56.7% and as segregating when the standard deviation between donors was above 5%. A statistical classification framework was built for diagnosing cytomegalovirus status from the catalog of TCR beta chain sequences. In a later analysis, V and J genes were assigned by comparing TCR nucleotide sequences against IMGT/GENE-DB human TR gene sequences. Using the TCRdist pipeline, a later analysis assigned CDR3 sequences along with most-parsimonious VDJ recombination scenarios. In a later analysis, every TCR beta chain was defined by the combination of its CDR3 amino acid sequence and its V-gene family, and reads without a unique V-gene family were dropped. A later analysis removed several hundred highly shared, low-generation-probability nucleotide sequences to deal with suspected cross-contamination and a sequencing artifact. A later analysis calculated a clonal expansion index for each public chain from normalized within-repertoire ranks of inferred template counts. Generation probabilities in a later analysis came from a VDJ recombination model fitted to out-of-frame rearrangements, and those results were checked against IGoR. In a later analysis, hypergeometric tests were used to score TCR-TCR, TCR-HLA and TCR-CMV co-occurrence, with a repertoire-size bias correction applied to TCR pairs. A later analysis estimated false discovery rates by permuting HLA or CMV assignments 20 times. In a later analysis, co-occurring TCRs were grouped with DBSCAN, and TCRdist sequence similarity was added when clustering was performed within HLA-allele-positive subsets. Repertoires with fewer than 30,000 or more than 120,000 public chains, plus five repertoires with anomalous nucleotide sharing, were excluded from co-occurrence clustering. As stored in TCRdb, this immuneACCESS dataset retains in-frame rearrangements with V and J assigned. A fraction of the clones does not appear; measured against another copy, unresolved V genes explain less than half of the discrepancy, and the remainder lacks a known reason. V and J calls and clone size follow that table, whereas D and trimming were derived from the DNA. For this sample the table gives hundreds of thousands of clones, of which 77% were detected only once. The leading ten clones occupy around 2.9% of the sample.

Broad study findings and their caveats: In a later analysis, around 15,000 TCR beta sequences were associated with specific HLA alleles at a false discovery rate of 0.05. A cluster of highly shared sequence variants was judged likely to be a technical artifact of the sequencing pipeline. It was suggested by the authors that the approach could potentially be generalized to other disease states and immunological phenotypes. According to a later genetic analysis, donors in an Asian-associated ancestry cluster had fewer N-insertions in productive TCRs than the approximately 650-donor mean. The study listed 150 to 200 TCR beta chains as associated with cytomegalovirus. Cytomegalovirus status was reported to be diagnosed by the classifier with high specificity and sensitivity in both the original and validation cohorts. A further reported finding was that TCR beta sequences accurately predicted the HLA-A and HLA-B alleles for most subjects in the first cohort. A later analysis reported that several top co-occurrence clusters appeared linked to parvovirus B19, influenza, CMV and Epstein-Barr virus. A later genetic analysis associated a missense DCLRE1C variant with V-gene and J-gene trimming of TCR beta chains, and an independent cohort replicated the association. Presence/absence analyses assumed roughly uniform sequencing depth across donors, an assumption that may not hold. The 87-base-pair reads could not distinguish some IMGT-functional V segments, including TRBV6-2 and TRBV6-3, so those segments were excluded. Most TCR sequences were seen in very few donors, while some public TCRs were found in many individuals. HLA typing was unavailable for some donors at each locus, so association tests used only the typed subset. In a later analysis, the rate of TCR association differed among HLA loci, with DRB1 alleles having the most associated TCRs and HLA-C alleles having the fewest. In a later analysis, most CMV-associated TCR beta chains were found to appear HLA-restricted, with HLA associations seemingly driven largely by CMV exposure. In an earlier analysis of about 550 of the donors, most TCR beta V segments were observed in productive rearrangements about 87% or about 30% of the time, broadly matching IMGT annotations. Linkage disequilibrium might explain the correlated functional status among segregating V segments, but an unknown experimental factor could not be ruled out. A later analysis found that HLA-associated TCR beta chains were more clonally expanded and had lower generation probabilities than equally common non-associated chains. In vitro tests confirmed that a few of the cytomegalovirus-associated TCR beta chains recognize cytomegalovirus antigens. Assigning TCR associations to individual alleles was difficult when HLA alleles, especially DR and DQ, strongly co-occurred. For the cohort, immune exposure information was limited to CMV serostatus. Because counts were too low, under 20 rarely observed V segments, including chromosome 9 orphons, were left out of the earlier analysis of 500 to 750 of the donors. This cohort had only TCR beta chains sequenced, and the lack of alpha or paired-chain data limited which features could be detected.

The CDR3 spans 15 residues, from the cysteine through the phenylalanine. Here the CDR3 DNA is all that survives: 45 bases in frame from base 1. Unmatched junction bases come to 6, with V trimmed by 5 bases and J by 3 bases. CDR1 is given as SGHAT and CDR2 as FQNNGV, both from the germline V gene. The cohort comprised fewer than 750 healthy bone marrow donors. At the time of sampling, every cohort member was nominally healthy, though immune exposures that went unrecorded were likely present. The donor tested CMV seropositive and was one of the 289 seropositive cohort members. Each donor provided a peripheral blood sample, and peripheral blood mononuclear cells were used for TCR beta sequencing. Genomic DNA was extracted from the blood cell samples with the Qiagen DNeasy Blood Extraction Kit.

The specimen sequenced was PBMCs. This receptor was taken from an older woman in good health and CMV-seropositive. The sequence links TRBV11-2 to TRBJ2-1, with 8 bases matching TRBD1. The DNA sequence is given as TGTGCCAGCAGCAGGCCGGGACAGGTCTACAATGAGCAGTTCTTC. Its protein is CASSRPGQVYNEQFF.